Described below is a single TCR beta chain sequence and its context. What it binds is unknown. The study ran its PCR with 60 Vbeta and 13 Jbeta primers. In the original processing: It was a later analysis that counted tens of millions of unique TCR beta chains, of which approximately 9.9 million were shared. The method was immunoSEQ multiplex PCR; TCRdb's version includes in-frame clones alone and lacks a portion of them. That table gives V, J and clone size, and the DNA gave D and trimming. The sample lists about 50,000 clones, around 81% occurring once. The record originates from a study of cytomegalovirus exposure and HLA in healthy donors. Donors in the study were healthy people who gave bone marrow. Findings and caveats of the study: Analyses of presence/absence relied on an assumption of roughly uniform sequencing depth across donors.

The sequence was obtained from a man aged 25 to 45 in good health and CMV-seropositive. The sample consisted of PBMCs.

The CDR3 protein is CASSESGVPTYEQYF. In nucleotides, the CDR3 is TGTGCCAGCAGTGAATCAGGTGTCCCCACCTACGAGCAGTACTTC. This chain uses TRBV2 with TRBJ2-7; no reliable D call. Trimming removed 2 bases from V and 2 bases from J, with 13 bases in between. Germline values: CDR1 SNHLY, CDR2 FYNNEI. The CDR3 spans 15 residues. The full variable domain, its missing parts supplied by reference TRBV2 and TRBJ2-7, is EPEVTQTPSHQVTQMGQEVILRCVPISNHLYFYWYRQILGQKVEFLVSFYNNEISEKSEIFDDQFSVERPDGSNFTLKIRSTKLEDSAMYFCASSESGVPTYEQYFGPGTRLTVT.